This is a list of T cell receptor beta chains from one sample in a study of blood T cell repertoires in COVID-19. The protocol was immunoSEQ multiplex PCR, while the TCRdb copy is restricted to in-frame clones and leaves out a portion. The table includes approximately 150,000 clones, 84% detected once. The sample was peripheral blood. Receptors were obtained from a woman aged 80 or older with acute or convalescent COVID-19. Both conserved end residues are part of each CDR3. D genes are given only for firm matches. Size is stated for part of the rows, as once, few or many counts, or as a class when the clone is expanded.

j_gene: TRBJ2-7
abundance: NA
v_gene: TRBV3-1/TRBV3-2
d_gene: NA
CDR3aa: CASSHGGRGYEQYF
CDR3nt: TGTGCCAGCAGTCACGGGGGACGGGGCTACGAGCAGTACTTC

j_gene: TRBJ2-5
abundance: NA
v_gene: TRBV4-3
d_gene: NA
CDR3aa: CASSQAGRGSEQETQYF
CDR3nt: TGCGCCAGCAGCCAAGCCGGTAGAGGGTCAGAACAAGAGACCCAGTACTTC

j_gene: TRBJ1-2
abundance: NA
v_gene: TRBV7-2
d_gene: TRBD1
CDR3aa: CASSLVQGTDYGYTF
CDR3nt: TGTGCCAGCAGCTTAGTACAGGGGACCGACTATGGCTACACCTTC

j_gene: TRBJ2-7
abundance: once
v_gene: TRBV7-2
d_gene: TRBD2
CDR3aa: CASSRQRGAPHEQYF
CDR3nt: TGTGCCAGCAGCCGCCAGCGGGGGGCCCCCCACGAGCAGTACTTC

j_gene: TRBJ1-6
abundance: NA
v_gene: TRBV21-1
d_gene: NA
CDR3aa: CASRMGRSSPLHF
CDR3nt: TGTGCCAGCAGGATGGGGCGTAGTTCACCCCTCCACTTT

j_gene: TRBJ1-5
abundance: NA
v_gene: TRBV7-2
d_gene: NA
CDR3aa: CASRLRVGQPQHF
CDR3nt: TGTGCCAGCAGGCTCAGGGTTGGGCAGCCCCAGCATTTT

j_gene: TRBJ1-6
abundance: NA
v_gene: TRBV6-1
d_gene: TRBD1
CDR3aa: CASSGRTGSYNSPLHF
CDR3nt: TGTGCCAGCAGTGGTCGGACAGGGTCGTATAATTCACCCCTCCACTTT

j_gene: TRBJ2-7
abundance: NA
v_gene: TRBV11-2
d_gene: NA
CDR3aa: CASSPGTSYEQYF
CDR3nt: TGTGCCAGCAGCCCCGGGACTTCCTACGAGCAGTACTTC

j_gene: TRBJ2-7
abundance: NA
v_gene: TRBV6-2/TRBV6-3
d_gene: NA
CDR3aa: CASSDSAFYEQYF
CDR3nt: TGTGCCAGCAGCGACAGTGCCTTCTACGAGCAGTACTTC

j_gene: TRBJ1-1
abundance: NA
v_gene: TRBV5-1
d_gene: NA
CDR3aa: CASSPRGGTMNTEAFF
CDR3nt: TGCGCCAGCAGCCCCAGGGGAGGGACCATGAACACTGAAGCTTTCTTT

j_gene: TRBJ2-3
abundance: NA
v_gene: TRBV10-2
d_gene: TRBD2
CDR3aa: CASRLAGMSTDTQYF
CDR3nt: TGCGCCAGCAGATTAGCGGGAATGAGCACAGATACGCAGTATTTT

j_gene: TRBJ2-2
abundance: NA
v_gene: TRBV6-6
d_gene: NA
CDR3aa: CASSYGGSGTGELFF
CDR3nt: TGTGCCAGCAGTTACGGAGGCTCGGGCACCGGGGAGCTGTTTTTT

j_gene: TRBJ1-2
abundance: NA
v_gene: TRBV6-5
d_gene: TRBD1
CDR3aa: CASIVGRDRDYGYTF
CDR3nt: TGTGCCAGCATTGTTGGCCGGGACAGGGACTATGGCTACACCTTC

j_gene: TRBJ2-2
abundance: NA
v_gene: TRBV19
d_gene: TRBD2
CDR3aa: CASSVAGDYLTGELFF
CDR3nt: TGTGCCAGTAGTGTAGCCGGGGACTACCTCACCGGGGAGCTGTTTTTT

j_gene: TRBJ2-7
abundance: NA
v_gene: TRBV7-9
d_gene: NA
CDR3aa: CASSSPIRGSVYEQYF
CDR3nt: TGTGCCAGCAGCTCCCCGATTCGCGGTTCAGTCTACGAGCAGTACTTC

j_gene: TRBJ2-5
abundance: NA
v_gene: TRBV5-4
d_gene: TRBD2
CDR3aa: CASSSRTSGSGETQYF
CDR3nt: TGTGCCAGCAGCTCGAGGACTAGCGGGAGTGGAGAGACCCAGTACTTC

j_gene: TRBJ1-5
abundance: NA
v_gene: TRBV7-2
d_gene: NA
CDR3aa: CASSKGGAGNQPQHF
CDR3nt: TGTGCCAGCAGTAAGGGGGGGGCCGGCAATCAGCCCCAGCATTTT

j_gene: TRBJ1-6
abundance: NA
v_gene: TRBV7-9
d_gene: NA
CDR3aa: CASSFGDSPLHF
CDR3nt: TGTGCCAGCAGCTTCGGGGATTCACCCCTCCACTTT

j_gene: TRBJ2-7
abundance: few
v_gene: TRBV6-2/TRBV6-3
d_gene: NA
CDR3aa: CASSYEYGRGVYEQYF
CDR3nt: TGTGCCAGCAGTTACGAATACGGGAGAGGGGTCTACGAGCAGTACTTC

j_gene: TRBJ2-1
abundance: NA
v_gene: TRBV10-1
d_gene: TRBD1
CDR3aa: CARQWDRAYNEQFF
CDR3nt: TGCGCCCGTCAGTGGGACAGGGCCTACAATGAGCAGTTCTTC

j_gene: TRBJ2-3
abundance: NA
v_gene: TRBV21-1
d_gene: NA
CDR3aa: CASSKAEGRSTDTQYF
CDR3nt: TGTGCCAGCAGCAAAGCGGAGGGGCGATCTACAGATACGCAGTATTTT

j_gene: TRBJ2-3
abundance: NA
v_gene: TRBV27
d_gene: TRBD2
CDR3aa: CASSLSQAGGPVDTQYF
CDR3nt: TGTGCCAGCAGTTTGTCCCAAGCGGGAGGGCCGGTAGATACGCAGTATTTT

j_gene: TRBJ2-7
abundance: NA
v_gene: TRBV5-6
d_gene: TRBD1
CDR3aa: CASSLGAGGSYEQYF
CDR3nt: TGTGCCAGCAGCTTGGGGGCAGGGGGCTCCTACGAGCAGTACTTC

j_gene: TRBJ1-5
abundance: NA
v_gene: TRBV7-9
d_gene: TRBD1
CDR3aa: CASSLGQSNSNQPQHF
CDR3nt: TGTGCCAGCAGCTTGGGACAGAGTAATAGCAATCAGCCCCAGCATTTT

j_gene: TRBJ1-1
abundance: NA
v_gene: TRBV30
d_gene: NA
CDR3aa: CAWSIGGLTEAFF
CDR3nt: TGTGCCTGGTCTATCGGGGGGCTCACTGAAGCTTTCTTT

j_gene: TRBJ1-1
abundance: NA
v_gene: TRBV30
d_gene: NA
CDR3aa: CAWSPPLLKAFF
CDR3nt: TGTGCCTGGAGTCCCCCTCTACTAAAGGCTTTCTTT

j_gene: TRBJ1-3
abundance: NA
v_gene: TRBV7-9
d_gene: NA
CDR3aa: CASRGLERHSGNTIYF
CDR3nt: TGTGCCAGCAGGGGACTTGAACGGCACTCTGGAAACACCATATATTTT

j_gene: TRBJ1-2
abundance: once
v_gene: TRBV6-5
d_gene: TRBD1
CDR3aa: CASTLDRENGYTF
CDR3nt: TGTGCCAGCACCCTAGACAGGGAAAATGGCTACACCTTC

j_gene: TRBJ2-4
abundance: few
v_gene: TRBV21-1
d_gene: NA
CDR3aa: CASSRTGEAKNIQYF
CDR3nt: TGTGCCAGCAGCAGAACAGGGGAGGCCAAAAACATTCAGTACTTC

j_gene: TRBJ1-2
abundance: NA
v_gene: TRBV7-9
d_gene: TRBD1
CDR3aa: CASSYLRGTGDYGYTF
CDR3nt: TGTGCCAGCAGCTACCTAAGGGGGACAGGGGACTATGGCTACACCTTC

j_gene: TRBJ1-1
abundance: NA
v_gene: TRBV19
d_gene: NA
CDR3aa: CASSVRGGAAYDQAFF
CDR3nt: TGTGCCAGTAGTGTCAGAGGAGGGGCCGCATACGACCAAGCTTTCTTT

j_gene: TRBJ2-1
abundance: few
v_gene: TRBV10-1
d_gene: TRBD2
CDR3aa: CASSAGGAPEQFF
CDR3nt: TGCGCCAGCAGTGCGGGAGGGGCACCTGAGCAGTTCTTC

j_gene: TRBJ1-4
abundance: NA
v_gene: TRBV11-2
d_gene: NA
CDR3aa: CASSVTAGVDEKLFF
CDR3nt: TGTGCCAGCAGCGTGACTGCAGGGGTTGATGAAAAACTGTTTTTT

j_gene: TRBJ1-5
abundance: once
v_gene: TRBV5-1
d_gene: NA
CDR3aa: CASSLWGLDSNQPQHF
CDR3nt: TGCGCCAGCAGCTTGTGGGGGCTTGATAGCAATCAGCCCCAGCATTTT

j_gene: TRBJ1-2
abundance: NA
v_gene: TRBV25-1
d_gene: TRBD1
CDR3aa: CASSLSGTAYGYTF
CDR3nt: TGTGCCAGCAGTCTATCCGGGACAGCCTATGGCTACACCTTC

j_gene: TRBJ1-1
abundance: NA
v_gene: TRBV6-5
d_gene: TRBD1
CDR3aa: CASQGRGATEAFF
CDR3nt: TGTGCCAGCCAAGGCAGGGGGGCCACTGAAGCTTTCTTT

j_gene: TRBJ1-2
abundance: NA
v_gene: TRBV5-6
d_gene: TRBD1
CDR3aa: CASSLTGTGAGGYTF
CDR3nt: TGTGCCAGCAGCTTAACCGGGACAGGGGCGGGTGGCTACACCTTC

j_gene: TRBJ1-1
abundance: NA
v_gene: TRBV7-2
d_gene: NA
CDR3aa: CASSLLVVSTEAFF
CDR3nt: TGTGCCAGCAGCTTATTAGTAGTGAGCACTGAAGCTTTCTTT

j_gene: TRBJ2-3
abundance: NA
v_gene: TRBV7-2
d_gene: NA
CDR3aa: CASSTMGLQGDTQYF
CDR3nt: TGTGCCAGCAGCACCATGGGACTACAGGGCGATACGCAGTATTTT

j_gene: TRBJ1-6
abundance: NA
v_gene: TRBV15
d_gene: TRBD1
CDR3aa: CATSIGQGHSPLHF
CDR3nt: TGTGCCACCAGCATAGGACAGGGCCATTCACCCCTCCACTTT

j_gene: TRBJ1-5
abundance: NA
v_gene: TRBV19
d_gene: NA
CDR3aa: CASSIRLDTYSNQPQHF
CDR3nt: TGTGCCAGTAGTATAAGATTGGACACCTATAGCAATCAGCCCCAGCATTTT

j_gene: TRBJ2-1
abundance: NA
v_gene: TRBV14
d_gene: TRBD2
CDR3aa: CASSPRLTSRTYNEQFF
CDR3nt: TGTGCCAGCAGCCCACGCTTGACTAGCCGTACCTACAATGAGCAGTTCTTC

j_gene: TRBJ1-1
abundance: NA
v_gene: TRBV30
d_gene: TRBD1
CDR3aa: CAWSAGQPNTEAFF
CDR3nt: TGTGCCTGGAGTGCGGGACAGCCCAACACTGAAGCTTTCTTT

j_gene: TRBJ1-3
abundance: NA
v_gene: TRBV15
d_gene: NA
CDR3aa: CATSRDRLNSGNTIYF
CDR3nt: TGTGCCACCAGCAGAGATAGATTGAACTCTGGAAACACCATATATTTT

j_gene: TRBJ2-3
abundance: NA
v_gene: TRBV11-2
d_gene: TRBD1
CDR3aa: CASSRAGQGTADTQYF
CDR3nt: TGTGCCAGCAGCCGAGCCGGACAGGGGACGGCAGATACGCAGTATTTT

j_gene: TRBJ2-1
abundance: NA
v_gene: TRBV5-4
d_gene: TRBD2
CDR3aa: CASSPTSGGDSYNEQFF
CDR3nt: TGTGCCAGCAGCCCCACTAGCGGGGGGGATTCGTACAATGAGCAGTTCTTC

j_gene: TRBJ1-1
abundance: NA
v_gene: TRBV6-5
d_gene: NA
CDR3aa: CASRDKTARNTEAFF
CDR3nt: TGTGCCAGCAGAGACAAGACAGCCCGGAACACTGAAGCTTTCTTT

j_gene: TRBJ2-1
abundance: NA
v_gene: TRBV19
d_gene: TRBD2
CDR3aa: CASSMWGLAGGSSYNEQFF
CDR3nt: TGTGCCAGTAGTATGTGGGGACTAGCGGGAGGTTCCTCCTACAATGAGCAGTTCTTC

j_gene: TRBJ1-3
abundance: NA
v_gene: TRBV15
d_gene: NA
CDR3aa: CATSRDSPRAGNTIYF
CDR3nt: TGTGCCACCAGCAGAGATTCCCCCCGGGCTGGAAACACCATATATTTT

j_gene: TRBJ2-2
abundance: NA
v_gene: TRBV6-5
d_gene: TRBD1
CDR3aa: CASSRDRPNTGELFF
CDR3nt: TGTGCCAGCAGTCGGGACAGACCGAACACCGGGGAGCTGTTTTTT

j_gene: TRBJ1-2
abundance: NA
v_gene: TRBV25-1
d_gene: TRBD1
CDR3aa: CASAGQGIGYTF
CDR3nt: TGTGCCAGCGCCGGACAGGGAATAGGCTACACCTTC

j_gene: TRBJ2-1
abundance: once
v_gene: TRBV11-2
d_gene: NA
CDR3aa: CASSTDYSYNEQFF
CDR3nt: TGTGCCAGCAGCACGGACTACTCCTACAATGAGCAGTTCTTC

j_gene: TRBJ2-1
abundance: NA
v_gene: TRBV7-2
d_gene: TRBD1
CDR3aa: CASSSRQGTAISYNEQFF
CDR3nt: TGTGCCAGCAGCTCAAGACAGGGGACCGCCATCTCCTACAATGAGCAGTTCTTC